This T cell receptor beta chain was recovered during a study of monozygotic twins with inflammatory bowel disease. Template switching was used to attach UMIs, which incorporated a 6-nucleotide sample barcode. No DNA is given; TCRdb re-called the 5' RACE reads and lists each CDR3 protein once. Reported are about 210,000 distinct CDR3 sequences; the ten largest clones contain less than 2%. Worth noting for this clonotype: Its specificity is not known.

The CDR3 sequence is 18 residues long. Study outcomes and limitations: Patient repertoire variability may have increased through differing immunosuppressive treatments. Between concordant and discordant twins, repertoire similarity failed to differ, a result that limited power may explain. IBD patients shared fewer clonotypes with others than healthy twins, especially with disease activity.

This TCR came from a human donor with ulcerative colitis or Crohn's disease, or a healthy co-twin of an affected twin (not recorded which). This chain joins TRBV12-3 or TRBV12-4 and TRBJ1-4; with no DNA, the TCRdb D assignment of TRBD1 cannot be verified. Sequencing was performed on blood. The CDR3 sequence is CASSLHRGGLTTNEKLFF.